These 11 T cell receptor beta chains came from one sample sequenced in a study of CD8+CD57+ T cells in acquired aplastic anemia. Previously, flow cytometry had revealed CD8+CD57+ cell expansion in the patients chosen for sequencing. Both TCR beta VDJ combination and CDR3 sequence profiling were carried out. Genomic DNA was the template for this profiling. One entry per CDR3 protein, called by TCRdb with MiXCR from the reads. Among about 190,000 distinct CDR3 sequences, roughly half were seen once, and the ten largest hold about 9.5%. Sequencing input: sorted CD4+, CD8+, or CD8+CD57+ T cells (not recorded which) from PBMCs. The receptors derive from a human donor with aplastic anemia.

V and J are TRBV6-1 and TRBJ1-4, with D possibly TRBD1 on 5 matching bases. Trimming took 7 bases from V and 8 from J, leaving 11 bases between them. CDR3 length: 12 amino acids. Germline values: CDR1 MNHNS, CDR2 SASEGT. CDR3 loop: CASTMSGEKLFF. DNA for the CDR3: TGTGCCAGCACCATGTCAGGGGAAAAACTGTTTTTT.

A single count supports this clonotype. V is TRBV20-1 and J is TRBJ2-7, with TRBD1 as a possible D gene (5 bases). Trimming took off 1 base at V and 0 bases at J, with 7 bases between the two ends. In germline, CDR1 is DFQATT, CDR2 SNEGSKA (reference sequence). This CDR3 comprises 13 residues. CDR3 residues: CSARGQISYEQYF. CDR3 in DNA: TGCAGTGCTAGAGGACAGATCTCCTACGAGCAGTACTTC.

About this clonotype: Given a much more abundant clone one base away, this may be a read error. Since no conserved phenylalanine or tryptophan closes the CDR3, a read error is the likely cause. J is TRBJ2-7 and V is TRBV4-3; D possibly corresponds to TRBD2 (5 bases). The ends were cut back, 4 bases at V and 7 bases at J, with 23 bases in the middle. Germline V lookup: CDR1 LGHNA, CDR2 YSLEER. The CDR3 totals 16 residues. As DNA, the CDR3 is TGCGCCAGCAGCCCCCTACAAGGACTCGGGCTGGGGGAGCAGTACCTC. It yields the protein CASSPLQGLGLGEQYL.

This clonotype was found a few times. The rearrangement joins TRBV11-2 to TRBJ1-2; D gene uncertain. The V end lost 3 bases, the J end lost 7 bases, and 12 bases lay between the germline ends. Germline CDR1 reads SGHAT; CDR2 reads FQNNGV. The CDR3 runs to 13 residues. The CDR3 DNA reads as TGTGCCAGCAGCTTTGATCATTGGGGTGGCTACACCTTC. Translation: CASSFDHWGGYTF.

The rearrangement joins TRBV6-1 to TRBJ2-7; weak D call: TRBD1 (6 bases). CDR3 length: 15 residues. The germline CDR1 and CDR2 sequences are MNHNS and SASEGT. V was cut by 2 bases and J by 0 bases, with 11 bases left in between. CDR3 protein: CASSEQTGDSYEQYF. CDR3 coding DNA: TGTGCCAGCAGTGAACAGACAGGCGACTCCTACGAGCAGTACTTC.

In this sample, this clonotype turned up a few times. The rearrangement links TRBV7-9 to TRBJ2-7; perhaps TRBD1 as D (7 bases). The V gene's germline CDR1 is SEHNR and CDR2 FQNEAQ (reference sequence). The CDR3 has 15 amino acids. V was clipped by 5 bases and J by 4 bases, with 18 bases between them. The CDR3 here is CASSMPQGGWYEQYF. In nucleotides, the CDR3 is TGTGCCAGCAGCATGCCTCAGGGGGGTTGGTACGAGCAGTACTTC. Variable domain in full (rest from reference TRBV7-9 and TRBJ2-7): DTGVSQNPRHKITKRGQNVTFRCDPISEHNRLYWYRQTLGQGPEFLTYFQNEAQLEKSRLLSDRFSAERPKGSFSTLEIQRTEQGDSAMYLCASSMPQGGWYEQYFGPGTRLTVT.

The chain has TRBV19 and TRBJ2-3; 10 nucleotides agree with TRBD2. V gave up 5 bases and J gave up 5 bases; unmatched junction bases: 7. The CDR3 is made up of 15 amino acids. CDR1 and CDR2 from the germline V gene are LNHDA and SQIVND (reference sequence). CDR3: CASSVASGSGDTQYF. In nucleotides, the CDR3 is TGTGCCAGTAGTGTTGCTAGCGGGAGTGGAGATACGCAGTATTTT.

The chain employs TRBV7-2 and TRBJ2-3; tentatively, D is TRBD2 (6 bases). The CDR3 is 13 residues long. Trimming cost V 5 bases and J 4 bases, with 10 bases left between them. Germline assignment: CDR1 SGHTA and CDR2 FQGNSA. The CDR3 here is CASSDSGADTQYF. In nucleotides, the CDR3 is TGTGCCAGCAGCGACTCGGGAGCAGATACGCAGTATTTT.

The chain couples TRBV7-8 to TRBJ2-7; a weak D match, TRBD1 (7 bases). Germline V gives CDR1 SGHVS, CDR2 FQNEAQ. The CDR3 consists of 13 residues. V lost 5 bases, J lost 3 bases, and 11 bases lay in between. The CDR3 here is CASSRGTDYEQYF. DNA for the CDR3: TGTGCCAGCAGCCGCGGGACAGACTACGAGCAGTACTTC.

This clonotype has ten or more counts. This chain connects TRBV5-6 to TRBJ2-3, with D perhaps assigned TRBD1 or TRBD2 (5 bases each). V lost 4 bases and J 7 bases, leaving 16 bases between the germline ends. This CDR3 is 14 amino acids long. Germline V gene sequence: CDR1 SGHDT, CDR2 YYEEEE. The CDR3 DNA sequence: TGTGCCAGCAGCCGGACTCCCAGGGAGAATACGCAGTATTTT. Translated: CASSRTPRENTQYF.

This chain links TRBV20-1 with TRBJ2-5; no clear D gene. Germline-derived CDR1 and CDR2 are DFQATT and SNEGSKA (reference sequence). Trimming left V 3 bases short and J 2 bases short, with 16 bases between. This CDR3 has 15 residues. The CDR3 nucleotides read TGCAGTGCTAGGCCCCCGGGCCCCCTTCAAGAGACCCAGTACTTC. It specifies CSARPPGPLQETQYF.